This TCR beta chain was recovered during a study of identical twins. The ends were cut back, 5 bases at V and 6 bases at J, with 15 bases in the middle. CDR1 and CDR2 (germline): SGDLS, YYNGEE. The CDR3 is made up of 14 amino acids. TCRdb reprocessed the 5' RACE reads via MiXCR and lists one record per CDR3 protein. The table includes 500,000 to 550,000 distinct CDR3 sequences, around 20% detected once. The table lists this clonotype with a few counts. This sample was shared with a second study, whose subject was T cells expressing NK-cell markers. From that second work: In the group of eight sequenced donors, seven were HCMV-seropositive and one was seronegative.

The sequenced sample was CD4+ T cells sorted from blood. The chain recombines TRBV9 with TRBJ2-4; D ambiguous. This receptor was identified in a woman younger than 35 in good health. The DNA for the CDR3 is TGTGCCAGCAGTTACGACTCCTTCACAAACATTCAGTACTTC. Protein: CASSYDSFTNIQYF.